One T cell receptor (beta chain) is described in this entry. Its antigen is not known. From RNA transcripts, TCR beta CDR3 regions were amplified. TCR CDR3 underwent first-round RT-PCR with the HTBI primer set. TCRdb re-called the multiplex PCR reads with MiXCR, one entry per CDR3 protein. The sample comprises a few hundred thousand distinct CDR3 sequences, less than 20% of which are singletons, and under 7.5% rests with the top ten. CDR1 MGHRA and CDR2 YSYEKL come from the germline V gene. V was clipped by 0 bases and J by 1 base, with 33 bases between them. This CDR3 spans 23 amino acids. The data stem from a study of T cells in Graves' hyperthyroidism and ophthalmopathy. Study-wide background: Peripheral blood was secured at the point of initial diagnosis, before any treatment.

Notes on the study in general: Ophthalmopathy was separated from stable hyperthyroidism by a 13 V-J model.

Orbital computed tomography and thyroid ultrasound, together with serum TRAb and thyroxine and clinical symptoms, were used for diagnoses. The genes are TRBV4-1 and TRBJ1-1; D remains ambiguous. What was sequenced was blood. The TCR was taken from a woman aged 30 to 39 with Graves' hyperthyroidism. CDR3 protein: CASSQDRKIFSPSSPETNTEAFF. The DNA for the CDR3 is TGCGCCAGCAGCCAAGATCGTAAAATTTTCTCCCCTTCTTCTCCAGAGACGAACACTGAAGCTTTCTTT.